This TCR beta chain was identified in a study of blood T cell repertoires in COVID-19. The method was immunoSEQ multiplex PCR; TCRdb's version includes in-frame clones alone and lacks a portion of them. Seen here are 250,000 to 300,000 clones, approximately 82% observed once, and the top ten hold around 2.9%. The V and J ends lost 0 bases and 0 bases respectively, with 6 bases between them. Germline CDR1 reads SEHNR; CDR2 reads FQNEAQ (reference sequence). CDR3 size: 14 residues. The sequencing input was peripheral blood. The sequence was collected from a woman between 18 and 29 years old with acute or convalescent COVID-19. J is TRBJ2-7 and V is TRBV7-9, with D unclear. The CDR3 coding sequence is TGTGCCAGCAGCTTAGCCGACACCTCCTACGAGCAGTACTTC. Its protein product is CASSLADTSYEQYF.